Shown below are 3 T cell receptor beta chains from a single sample sequenced in a study of memory CD4+ T cells and cytomegalovirus serostatus. Produced via immunoSEQ multiplex PCR; TCRdb's table is partial and in-frame only. The profile shows tens of thousands of clones, more than 60% of them singletons. Single viable CD3+CD4+CD8-CD45RO+ cells were sorted as the memory CD4+ T cells. Sequenced: memory CD4+ T cells from blood. The receptors originated from an adult in good health and CMV-seronegative.

This clone was picked up a small number of times. The chain couples TRBV6-1 to TRBJ1-4; a possible D gene is TRBD1 (5 bases). This CDR3 comprises 14 residues. V shed 3 bases and J shed 1 base, with 6 bases lying between them. From germline, CDR1 is MNHNS and CDR2 SASEGT. This CDR3 is CASSEGVTNEKLFF. The CDR3, as DNA: TGTGCCAGCAGTGAGGGGGTAACTAATGAAAAACTGTTTTTT.

The chain recombines TRBV5-8 with TRBJ1-1; D not certain. The V gene lost 4 bases and the J gene lost 5 bases, with 9 bases spanning the gap. Germline V gene sequence: CDR1 SGHTS, CDR2 YDEGEE. The CDR3 covers 12 residues. The chain's CDR3 is CASSRAPTEAFF. DNA for the CDR3: TGTGCCAGCAGCCGGGCTCCGACTGAAGCTTTCTTT.

This clone was seen only a few times. The rearrangement uses TRBV7-9 and TRBJ2-7; 7 positions match TRBD2. The CDR3 totals 14 residues. The V and J ends lost 3 bases and 9 bases, in that order; junction bases with no gene match: 11. The germline V gene encodes CDR1 SEHNR and CDR2 FQNEAQ (reference sequence). Here the CDR3 reads CASSFGGTSSGQYF. CDR3 in DNA: TGTGCCAGCAGCTTCGGGGGGACCTCATCGGGGCAGTACTTC.